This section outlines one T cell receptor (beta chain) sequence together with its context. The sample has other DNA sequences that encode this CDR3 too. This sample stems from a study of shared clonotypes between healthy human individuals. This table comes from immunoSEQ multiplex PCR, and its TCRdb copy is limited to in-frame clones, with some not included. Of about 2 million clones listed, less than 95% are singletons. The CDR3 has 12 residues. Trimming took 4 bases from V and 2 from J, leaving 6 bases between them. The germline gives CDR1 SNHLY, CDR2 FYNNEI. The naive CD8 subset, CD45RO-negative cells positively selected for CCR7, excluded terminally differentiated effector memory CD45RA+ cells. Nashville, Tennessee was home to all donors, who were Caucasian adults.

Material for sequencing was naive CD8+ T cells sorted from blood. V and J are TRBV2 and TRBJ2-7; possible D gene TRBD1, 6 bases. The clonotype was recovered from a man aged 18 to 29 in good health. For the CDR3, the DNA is TGTGCCAGCAGTGGGGACACCTACGAGCAGTACTTC. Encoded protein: CASSGDTYEQYF. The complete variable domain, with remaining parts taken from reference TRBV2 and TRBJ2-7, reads EPEVTQTPSHQVTQMGQEVILRCVPISNHLYFYWYRQILGQKVEFLVSFYNNEISEKSEIFDDQFSVERPDGSNFTLKIRSTKLEDSAMYFCASSGDTYEQYFGPGTRLTVT.